This T cell receptor (beta chain) was found in a study of T cells in tumors after PD-1 blockade. Looking at the study overall: A subset received ongoing vismodegib 150 mg daily alongside anti-PD-1 therapy.

Clones were sequenced by immunoSEQ multiplex PCR, and TCRdb holds only the in-frame ones, with some missing. In the table there are approximately 47,000 clones, 65% to 80% of which are singletons. The V gene's germline CDR1 is PRHDT and CDR2 FYEKMQ (reference sequence). CDR3 length equals 15 residues. Trimming removed 4 bases from V and 4 bases from J; junction bases left unmatched: 10. This sequence originates from a human donor with advanced basal cell or squamous cell carcinoma (not recorded which). This chain uses TRBV13 with TRBJ2-7; 7 bases match TRBD2. Sequencing used PBMCs, obtained before anti-PD-1 therapy. The CDR3 nucleotides read TGTGCCAGCAGCTCAAGAGGACTAGGAGGATACGAGCAGTACTTC. Its translation: CASSSRGLGGYEQYF.